The rows below give T cell receptor beta chains drawn from one sample of a study of cytomegalovirus exposure and HLA in healthy donors. The protocol was immunoSEQ multiplex PCR, while the TCRdb copy is restricted to in-frame clones and leaves out a portion. The sample shows tens of thousands of clones, 78% of them seen only once. Sample: PBMCs. Receptors were obtained from a man aged 35 to 55 in good health and CMV-seronegative. The CDR3 runs from the conserved cysteine through the conserved F or W. Each record gives: clone size, D gene, V gene, J gene, CDR3 DNA, CDR3 protein. A D gene is named only where the DNA matches it firmly. Expanded clones are given a class, and other clones once, few, many or no size at all.

clone_size: .
d_call: .
v_call: TRBV27
j_call: TRBJ1-2
cdr3_nt: TGTGCCAGCAGTTTCAAGGGGGACTATGGCTACACCTTC
cdr3_aa: CASSFKGDYGYTF

clone_size: .
d_call: .
v_call: TRBV11-3
j_call: TRBJ2-3
cdr3_nt: TGTGCCAGCAGCTTCCAGGGGAAAAGCACAGATACGCAGTATTTT
cdr3_aa: CASSFQGKSTDTQYF

clone_size: .
d_call: .
v_call: TRBV11-3
j_call: TRBJ2-7
cdr3_nt: TGTGCCAGCAGCTCTCTAGCAGACGACGAGCAGTACTTC
cdr3_aa: CASSSLADDEQYF

clone_size: .
d_call: .
v_call: TRBV6-5
j_call: TRBJ2-2
cdr3_nt: TGTGCCAGCAAGATTAGCTGGATGGGCACCGGGGAGCTGTTTTTT
cdr3_aa: CASKISWMGTGELFF

clone_size: .
d_call: TRBD2
v_call: TRBV7-9
j_call: TRBJ2-3
cdr3_nt: TGTGCCAGCAGCTTAGTAGTGGCTAGCGGGAGCCACACAGATACGCAGTATTTT
cdr3_aa: CASSLVVASGSHTDTQYF

clone_size: .
d_call: .
v_call: TRBV27
j_call: TRBJ2-7
cdr3_nt: TGTGCCAGAGGTCCAGGGACCTACGAGCAGTACTTC
cdr3_aa: CARGPGTYEQYF

clone_size: .
d_call: .
v_call: TRBV7-6
j_call: TRBJ2-7
cdr3_nt: TGTGCCAGCAGCAAAACACAGGGCTACGAGCAGTACTTC
cdr3_aa: CASSKTQGYEQYF

clone_size: .
d_call: TRBD1
v_call: TRBV5-1
j_call: TRBJ1-1
cdr3_nt: TGCGCCAGCAGCTTGAACAGGGGAAACACTGAAGCTTTCTTT
cdr3_aa: CASSLNRGNTEAFF

clone_size: .
d_call: .
v_call: TRBV5-4
j_call: TRBJ2-7
cdr3_nt: TGTGCCAGCAGCAGGGGACTTTCCGTGGGAGAGCAGTACTTC
cdr3_aa: CASSRGLSVGEQYF

clone_size: .
d_call: TRBD1
v_call: TRBV28
j_call: TRBJ1-2
cdr3_nt: TGTGCCAGCAGCCCCCGGGACAGAGTATATGGCTACACCTTC
cdr3_aa: CASSPRDRVYGYTF

clone_size: .
d_call: .
v_call: TRBV27
j_call: TRBJ2-1
cdr3_nt: TGTGCCAGCAGTTTAGAGGGCCTAGCGAACAATGAGCAGTTCTTC
cdr3_aa: CASSLEGLANNEQFF

clone_size: few
d_call: TRBD2
v_call: TRBV25-1
j_call: TRBJ2-1
cdr3_nt: TGTGCCAGCAGTGACCAGGGTCTCGGGGGGAATGAGCAGTTCTTC
cdr3_aa: CASSDQGLGGNEQFF

clone_size: .
d_call: .
v_call: TRBV28
j_call: TRBJ1-5
cdr3_nt: TGTGCCAGCAGTTTATTTGGGGGCAGGGACCAGCCCCAGCATTTT
cdr3_aa: CASSLFGGRDQPQHF

clone_size: .
d_call: TRBD1
v_call: TRBV5-1
j_call: TRBJ1-1
cdr3_nt: TGCGCCAGCAGCTTGGAAACAGGGACAGCGAACACTGAAGCTTTCTTT
cdr3_aa: CASSLETGTANTEAFF

clone_size: .
d_call: .
v_call: TRBV7-9
j_call: TRBJ1-2
cdr3_nt: TGTGCCAGCAGCTTAGGGGTGACACCTATTGGCTACACCTTC
cdr3_aa: CASSLGVTPIGYTF

clone_size: .
d_call: .
v_call: TRBV10-3
j_call: TRBJ1-1
cdr3_nt: TGTGCCATCAGGGGTGGGAGCACTGAAGCTTTCTTT
cdr3_aa: CAIRGGSTEAFF

clone_size: .
d_call: .
v_call: TRBV9
j_call: TRBJ1-1
cdr3_nt: TGTGCCAGCAGCGTATTTGGGGGGACGGTACCCTCCTCTGAAGCTTTCTTT
cdr3_aa: CASSVFGGTVPSSEAFF

clone_size: .
d_call: TRBD1
v_call: TRBV30
j_call: TRBJ2-3
cdr3_nt: TGTGCCTGGAGCCGACAGGGCGAAGATACGCAGTATTTT
cdr3_aa: CAWSRQGEDTQYF

clone_size: few
d_call: TRBD2
v_call: TRBV7-9
j_call: TRBJ2-7
cdr3_nt: TGTGCCAGCAGACCAGCGGGAGCCCTGAACGAGCAGTACTTC
cdr3_aa: CASRPAGALNEQYF

clone_size: .
d_call: TRBD2
v_call: TRBV11-2
j_call: TRBJ2-5
cdr3_nt: TGTGCCAGCAGCTTAGAAGGGACTAGCGGAAGAGAGACCCAGTACTTC
cdr3_aa: CASSLEGTSGRETQYF

clone_size: .
d_call: TRBD1
v_call: TRBV4-3
j_call: TRBJ1-4
cdr3_nt: TGCGCCAGCAGCCAAGATGGGACAGGGGGCGAAAAACTGTTTTTT
cdr3_aa: CASSQDGTGGEKLFF

clone_size: once
d_call: TRBD1
v_call: TRBV11-2
j_call: TRBJ1-1
cdr3_nt: TGTGCCAGCAGGTCCCACGGGGGACAGCAGGCTTTCTTT
cdr3_aa: CASRSHGGQQAFF

clone_size: .
d_call: .
v_call: TRBV19
j_call: TRBJ1-1
cdr3_nt: TGTGCCAGTAGCCGAGGACAGATCCACACTGAAGCTTTCTTT
cdr3_aa: CASSRGQIHTEAFF

clone_size: .
d_call: .
v_call: TRBV13
j_call: TRBJ1-2
cdr3_nt: TGTGCCAGCAGCGACACGGGGGGGTTGGGCTATGGCTACACCTTC
cdr3_aa: CASSDTGGLGYGYTF

clone_size: .
d_call: .
v_call: TRBV29-1
j_call: TRBJ2-7
cdr3_nt: TGCAGCGTTGCCGGGACACCCTACGAGCAGTACTTC
cdr3_aa: CSVAGTPYEQYF

clone_size: .
d_call: TRBD2
v_call: TRBV28
j_call: TRBJ2-3
cdr3_nt: TGTGCCAGCAGTCCCCCATCTGGACTAGCGGGAGTAGTCGGCACAGATACGCAGTATTTT
cdr3_aa: CASSPPSGLAGVVGTDTQYF

clone_size: .
d_call: TRBD1
v_call: TRBV10-2
j_call: TRBJ2-5
cdr3_nt: TGCGCCAGCAGTGAAGGACAGGCAACGGCCCAGTACTTC
cdr3_aa: CASSEGQATAQYF

clone_size: .
d_call: TRBD2
v_call: TRBV27
j_call: TRBJ2-3
cdr3_nt: TGTGCCAGCATCGGGACTACCACAGATACGCAGTATTTT
cdr3_aa: CASIGTTTDTQYF

clone_size: .
d_call: TRBD1
v_call: TRBV5-1
j_call: TRBJ1-4
cdr3_nt: TGCGCCAGCAGCCGGGGACAGGGAGGTGAAAAACTGTTTTTT
cdr3_aa: CASSRGQGGEKLFF

clone_size: few
d_call: TRBD1
v_call: TRBV28
j_call: TRBJ1-1
cdr3_nt: TGTGCCAGCAGTTTATTGGCAGGGGGCGCCTCTGAAGCTTTCTTT
cdr3_aa: CASSLLAGGASEAFF

clone_size: .
d_call: .
v_call: TRBV2
j_call: TRBJ2-7
cdr3_nt: TGTGCCAGCAGTGAATCGGTGATCCACGAGCAGTACTTC
cdr3_aa: CASSESVIHEQYF

clone_size: few
d_call: .
v_call: TRBV6-1
j_call: TRBJ1-6
cdr3_nt: TGTGCCAGCAGGCTGGGGGGAGGTTCACCCCTCCACTTT
cdr3_aa: CASRLGGGSPLHF

clone_size: .
d_call: TRBD2
v_call: TRBV6-1
j_call: TRBJ2-3
cdr3_nt: TGTGCCAGCAGATCCGCGGGGGTAGGAACAGATACGCAGTATTTT
cdr3_aa: CASRSAGVGTDTQYF

clone_size: .
d_call: .
v_call: TRBV28
j_call: TRBJ1-4
cdr3_nt: TGTGCCAGCAGTCCACCTGTGGGGGTCTTTGGGGGGGAAAAACTGTTTTTT
cdr3_aa: CASSPPVGVFGGEKLFF